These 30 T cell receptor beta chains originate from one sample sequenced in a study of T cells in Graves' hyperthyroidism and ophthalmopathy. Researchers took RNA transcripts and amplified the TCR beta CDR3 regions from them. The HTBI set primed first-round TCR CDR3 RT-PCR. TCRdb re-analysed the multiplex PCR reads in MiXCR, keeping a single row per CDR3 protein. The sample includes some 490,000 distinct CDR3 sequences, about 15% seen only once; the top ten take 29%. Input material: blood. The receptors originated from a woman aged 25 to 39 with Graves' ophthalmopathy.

CDR3 amino acids: CASSLRGLLQETQYF. CDR3 DNA: TGTGCCAGCAGTTTGAGAGGGCTCCTCCAAGAGACCCAGTACTTC. The chain employs TRBV27 and TRBJ2-5, with TRBD2 as a possible D gene (5 bases). The length of the CDR3 is 15 residues. With 3 bases removed from V and 1 base from J, the gap between germline ends came to 12 bases. Germline-derived CDR1 and CDR2 are MNHEY and SMNVEV (reference sequence).

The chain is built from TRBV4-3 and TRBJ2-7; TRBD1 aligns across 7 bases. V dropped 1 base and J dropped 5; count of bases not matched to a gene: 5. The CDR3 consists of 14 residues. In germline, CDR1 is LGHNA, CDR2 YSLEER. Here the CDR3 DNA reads TGCGCCAGCAGCCAAGGGACAGGTCGAAACGAGCAGTACTTC. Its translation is CASSQGTGRNEQYF.

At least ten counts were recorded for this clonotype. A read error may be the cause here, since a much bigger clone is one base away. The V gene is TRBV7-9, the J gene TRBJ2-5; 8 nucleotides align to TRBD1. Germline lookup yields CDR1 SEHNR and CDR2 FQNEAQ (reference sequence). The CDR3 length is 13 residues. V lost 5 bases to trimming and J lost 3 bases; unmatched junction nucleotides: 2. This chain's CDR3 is CASSRQGKETQYF. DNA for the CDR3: TGTGCCAGCAGCCGACAGGGGAAAGAGACCCAGTACTTC.

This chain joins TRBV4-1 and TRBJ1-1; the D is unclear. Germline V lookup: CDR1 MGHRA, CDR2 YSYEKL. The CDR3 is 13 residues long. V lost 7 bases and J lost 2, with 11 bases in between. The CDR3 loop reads CASINWGNTEAFF. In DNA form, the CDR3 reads TGCGCCAGCATAAACTGGGGTAACACTGAAGCTTTCTTT.

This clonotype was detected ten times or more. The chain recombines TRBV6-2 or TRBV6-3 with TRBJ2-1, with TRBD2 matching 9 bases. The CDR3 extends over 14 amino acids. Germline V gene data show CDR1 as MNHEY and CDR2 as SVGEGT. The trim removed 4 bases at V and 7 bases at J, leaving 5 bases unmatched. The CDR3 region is CASSFSGRGNEQFF. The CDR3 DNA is TGTGCCAGCAGTTTTAGCGGGAGAGGTAATGAGCAGTTCTTC.

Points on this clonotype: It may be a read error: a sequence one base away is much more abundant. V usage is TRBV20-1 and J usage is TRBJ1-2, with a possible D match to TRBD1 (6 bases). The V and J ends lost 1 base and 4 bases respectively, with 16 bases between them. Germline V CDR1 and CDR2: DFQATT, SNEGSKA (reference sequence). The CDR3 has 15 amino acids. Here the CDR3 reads CSARGNTGILYGYTF. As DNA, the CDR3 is TGCAGTGCTAGAGGCAATACAGGGATCCTCTATGGCTACACCTTC.

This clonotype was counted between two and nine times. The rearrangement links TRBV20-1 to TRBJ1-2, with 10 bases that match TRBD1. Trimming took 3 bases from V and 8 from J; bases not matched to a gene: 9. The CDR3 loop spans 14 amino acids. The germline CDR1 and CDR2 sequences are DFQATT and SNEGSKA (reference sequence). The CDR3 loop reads CSASQMDRGGGYTF. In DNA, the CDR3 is TGCAGTGCTAGCCAAATGGACAGGGGGGGAGGCTACACCTTC.

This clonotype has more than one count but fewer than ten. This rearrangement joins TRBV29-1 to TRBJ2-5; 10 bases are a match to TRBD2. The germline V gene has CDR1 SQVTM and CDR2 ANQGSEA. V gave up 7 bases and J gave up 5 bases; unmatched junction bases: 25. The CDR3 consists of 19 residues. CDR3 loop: CSDFTGTSERRVVGETQYF. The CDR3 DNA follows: TGCAGCGACTTTACCGGGACTAGCGAGAGGAGGGTAGTTGGGGAGACCCAGTACTTC.

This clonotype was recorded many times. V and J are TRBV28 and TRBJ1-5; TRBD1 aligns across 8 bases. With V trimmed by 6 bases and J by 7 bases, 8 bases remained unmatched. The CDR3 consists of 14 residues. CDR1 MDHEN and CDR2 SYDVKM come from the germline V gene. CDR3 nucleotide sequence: TGTGCCAGCAGCCACGGACAGGGTTCGCAGCCCCAGCATTTT. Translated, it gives CASSHGQGSQPQHF.

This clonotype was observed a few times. The CDR3 DNA reads as TGTGCCAGCAGTATTTGGTCCCGGGGACAGCCCCAGCATTTT. Residues: CASSIWSRGQPQHF. The chain links TRBV12-3 or TRBV12-4 to TRBJ1-5; D not resolved. The CDR3 has 14 amino acids. The V end was cut by 5 bases, the J end by 7 bases, with 15 bases between.

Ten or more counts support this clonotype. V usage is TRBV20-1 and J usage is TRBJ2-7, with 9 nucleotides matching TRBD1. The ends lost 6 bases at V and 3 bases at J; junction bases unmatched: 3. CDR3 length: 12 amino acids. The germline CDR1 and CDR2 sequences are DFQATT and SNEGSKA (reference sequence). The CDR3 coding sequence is TGCAGTGCCGGACAGGGGATCTACGAGCAGTACTTC. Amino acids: CSAGQGIYEQYF.

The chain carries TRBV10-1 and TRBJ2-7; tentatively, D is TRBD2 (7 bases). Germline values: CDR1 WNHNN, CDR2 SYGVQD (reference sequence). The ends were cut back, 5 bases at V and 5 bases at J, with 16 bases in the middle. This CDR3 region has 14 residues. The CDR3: CASSTGTAGDEQYF. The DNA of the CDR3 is TGCGCCAGCAGTACAGGGACGGCGGGAGACGAGCAGTACTTC.

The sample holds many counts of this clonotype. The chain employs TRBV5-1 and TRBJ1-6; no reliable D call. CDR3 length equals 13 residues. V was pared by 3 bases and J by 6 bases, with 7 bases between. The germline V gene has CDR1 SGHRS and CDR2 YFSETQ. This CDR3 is CASSSGFNSPLHF. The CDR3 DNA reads TGCGCCAGCAGCTCCGGATTTAATTCACCCCTCCACTTT.

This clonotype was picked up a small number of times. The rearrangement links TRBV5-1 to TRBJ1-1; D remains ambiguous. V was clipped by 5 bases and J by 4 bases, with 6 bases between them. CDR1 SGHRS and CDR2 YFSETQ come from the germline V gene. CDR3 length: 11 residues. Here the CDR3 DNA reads TGCGCCAGCAGTGAGGGCACTGAAGCTTTCTTT. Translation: CASSEGTEAFF.

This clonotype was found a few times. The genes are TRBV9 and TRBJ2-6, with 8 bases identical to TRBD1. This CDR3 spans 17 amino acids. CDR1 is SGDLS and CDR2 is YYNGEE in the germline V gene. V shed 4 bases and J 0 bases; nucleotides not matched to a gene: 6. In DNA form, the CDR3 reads TGTGCCAGCAGCCCCCGACAGGGGCTCTCTGGGGCCAACGTCCTGACTTTC. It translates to CASSPRQGLSGANVLTF.

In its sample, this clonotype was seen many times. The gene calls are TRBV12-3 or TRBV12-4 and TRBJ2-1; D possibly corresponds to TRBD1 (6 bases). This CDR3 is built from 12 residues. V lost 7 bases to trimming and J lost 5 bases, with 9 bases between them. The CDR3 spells CASTPGDNEQFF. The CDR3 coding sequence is TGTGCCAGCACCCCAGGGGACAATGAGCAGTTCTTC.

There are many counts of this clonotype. CDR3 residues: CASSPFQGGGTDTQYF. In DNA form, the CDR3 reads TGTGCCAGCAGCCCCTTCCAGGGGGGGGGCACAGATACGCAGTATTTT. The V and J genes are TRBV14 and TRBJ2-3; TRBD1 or TRBD2 may be the D gene (7 bases each). The CDR3 sequence is 16 residues long. Germline lookup yields CDR1 SGHDN and CDR2 FVKESK. V gave up 4 bases and J gave up 1 base, with 15 bases separating them.

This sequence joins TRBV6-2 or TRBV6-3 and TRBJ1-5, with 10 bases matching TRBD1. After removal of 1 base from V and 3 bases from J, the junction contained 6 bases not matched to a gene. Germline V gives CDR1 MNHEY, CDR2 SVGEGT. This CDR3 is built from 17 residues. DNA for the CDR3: TGTGCCAGCAGTTACTACGGGACAGGGGCCATCAATCAGCCCCAGCATTTT. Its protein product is CASSYYGTGAINQPQHF.

The CDR3 DNA follows: TGTGCCAGCAGTGACCCCGACAGGGGGAGTAGCAAAAACATTCAGTACTTC. Protein product: CASSDPDRGSSKNIQYF. This sequence joins TRBV6-4 and TRBJ2-4; 9 bases line up with TRBD1. The CDR3 has 17 amino acids. V shed 2 bases, J shed 3 bases, and the junction held 8 bases outside the gene matches. Germline CDR1 is MRHNA and CDR2 is SNTAGT.

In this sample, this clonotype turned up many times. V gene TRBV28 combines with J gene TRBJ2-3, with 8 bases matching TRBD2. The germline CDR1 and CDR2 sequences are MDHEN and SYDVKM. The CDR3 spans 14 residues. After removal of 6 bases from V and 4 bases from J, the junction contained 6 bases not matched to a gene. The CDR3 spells CASSPPGLADTQYF. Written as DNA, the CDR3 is TGTGCCAGCAGCCCACCGGGACTAGCAGATACGCAGTATTTT.

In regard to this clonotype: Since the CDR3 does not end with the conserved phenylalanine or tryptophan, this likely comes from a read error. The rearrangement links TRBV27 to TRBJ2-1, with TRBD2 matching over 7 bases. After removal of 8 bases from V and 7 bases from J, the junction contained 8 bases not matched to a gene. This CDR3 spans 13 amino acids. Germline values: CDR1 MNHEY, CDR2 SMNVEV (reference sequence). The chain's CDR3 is CASRGGIGNEQFL. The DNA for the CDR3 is TGTGCCAGCCGGGGAGGGATAGGAAATGAGCAGTTCCTC.

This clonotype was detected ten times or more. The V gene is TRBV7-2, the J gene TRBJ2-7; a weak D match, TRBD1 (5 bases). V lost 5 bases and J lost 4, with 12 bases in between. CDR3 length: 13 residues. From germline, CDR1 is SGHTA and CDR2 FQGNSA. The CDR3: CASSLGVGYEQYF. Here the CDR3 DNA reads TGTGCCAGCAGCCTAGGGGTCGGGTACGAGCAGTACTTC.

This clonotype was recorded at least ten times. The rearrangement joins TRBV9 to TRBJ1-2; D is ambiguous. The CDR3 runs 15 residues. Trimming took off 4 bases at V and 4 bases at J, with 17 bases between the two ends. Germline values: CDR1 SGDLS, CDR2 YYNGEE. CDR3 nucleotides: TGTGCCAGCAGCCCGAGCGGGCCCGCGGGCTATGGCTACACCTTC. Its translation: CASSPSGPAGYGYTF.

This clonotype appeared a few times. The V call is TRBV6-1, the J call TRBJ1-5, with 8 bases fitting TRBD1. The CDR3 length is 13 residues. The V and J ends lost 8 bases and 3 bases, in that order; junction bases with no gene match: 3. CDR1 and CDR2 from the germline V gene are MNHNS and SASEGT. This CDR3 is CASADRDNQPQHF. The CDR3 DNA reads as TGTGCCAGCGCGGACAGGGACAATCAGCCCCAGCATTTT.

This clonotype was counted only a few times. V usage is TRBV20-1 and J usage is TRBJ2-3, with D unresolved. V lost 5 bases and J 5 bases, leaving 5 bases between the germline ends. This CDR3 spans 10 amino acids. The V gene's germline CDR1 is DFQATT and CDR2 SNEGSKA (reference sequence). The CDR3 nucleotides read TGCAGTGCTCTTCAAGATACGCAGTATTTT. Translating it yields CSALQDTQYF.

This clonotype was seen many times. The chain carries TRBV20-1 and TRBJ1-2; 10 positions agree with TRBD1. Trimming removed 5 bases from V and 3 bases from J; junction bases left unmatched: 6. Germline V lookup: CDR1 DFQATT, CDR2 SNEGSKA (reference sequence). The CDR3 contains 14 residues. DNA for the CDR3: TGCAGTGCTCACACTGGGACAGGGGACTATGGCTACACCTTC. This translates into CSAHTGTGDYGYTF.

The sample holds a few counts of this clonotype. The CDR3 bases are TGCGCCAGCAGCCGCCTCCGGGGGGACAACACCGGGGAGCTGTTTTTT. Translated: CASSRLRGDNTGELFF. The V and J genes are TRBV5-1 and TRBJ2-2; 7 nucleotides line up with TRBD2. Per germline, CDR1 SGHRS and CDR2 YFSETQ. The CDR3 totals 16 residues. V lost 4 bases to trimming and J lost 2 bases; unmatched junction nucleotides: 8.

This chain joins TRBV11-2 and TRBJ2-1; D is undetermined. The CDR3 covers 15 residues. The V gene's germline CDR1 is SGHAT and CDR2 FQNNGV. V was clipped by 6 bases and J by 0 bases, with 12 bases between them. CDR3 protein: CASRQIGRSYNEQFF. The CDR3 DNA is TGTGCCAGCAGACAAATAGGCCGCTCCTACAATGAGCAGTTCTTC.

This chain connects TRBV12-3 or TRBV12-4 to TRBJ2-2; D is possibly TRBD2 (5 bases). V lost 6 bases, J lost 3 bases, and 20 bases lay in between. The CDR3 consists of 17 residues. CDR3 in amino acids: CASSRPSGREHTGELFF. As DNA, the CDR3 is TGTGCCAGCAGCCGCCCCTCGGGAAGGGAGCACACCGGGGAGCTGTTTTTT.

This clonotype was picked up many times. This CDR3 is CSVEEGVGDEQFF. Written as DNA, the CDR3 is TGCAGCGTTGAGGAGGGAGTGGGCGATGAGCAGTTCTTC. V usage is TRBV29-1 and J usage is TRBJ2-1; D may be TRBD2 (6 bases). V was pared by 3 bases and J by 8 bases, with 14 bases between. The CDR3 loop spans 13 amino acids. In germline, CDR1 is SQVTM, CDR2 ANQGSEA.